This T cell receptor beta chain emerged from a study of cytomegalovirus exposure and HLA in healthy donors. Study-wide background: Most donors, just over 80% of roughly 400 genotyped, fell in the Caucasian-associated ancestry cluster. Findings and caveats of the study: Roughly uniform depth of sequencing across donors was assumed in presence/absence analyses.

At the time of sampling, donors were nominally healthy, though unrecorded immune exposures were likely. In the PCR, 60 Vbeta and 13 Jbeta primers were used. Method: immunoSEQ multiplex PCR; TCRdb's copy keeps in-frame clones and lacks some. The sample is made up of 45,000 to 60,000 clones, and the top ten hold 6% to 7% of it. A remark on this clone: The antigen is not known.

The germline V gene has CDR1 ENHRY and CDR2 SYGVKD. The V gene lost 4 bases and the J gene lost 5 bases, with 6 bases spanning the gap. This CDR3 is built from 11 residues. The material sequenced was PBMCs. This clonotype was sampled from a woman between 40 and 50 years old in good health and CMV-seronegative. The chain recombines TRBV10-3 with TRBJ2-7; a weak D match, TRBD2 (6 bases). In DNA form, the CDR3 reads TGTGCCATCAGTGCGGGGGACGAGCAGTACTTC. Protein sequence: CAISAGDEQYF.